A single sample gave rise to the 28 T cell receptor beta chains below, sequenced in a study of OX40 agonist ivuxolimab in advanced cancers. Clones were sequenced by immunoSEQ multiplex PCR, and TCRdb holds only the in-frame ones, with some missing. The repertoire has around 20,000 clones, approximately 83% of them found once; the top ten carry around 17%. Material: CD4+ or CD8+ T cells sorted from blood, obtained in a trial of the OX40 agonist ivuxolimab. These receptors came from an adult with an advanced solid tumor such as melanoma, head and neck, liver or kidney cancer.

The chain is built from TRBV13 and TRBJ2-2, with D possibly matching TRBD1 (6 bases). V dropped 5 bases and J dropped 4 bases, with 8 bases sitting between them. Germline CDR1 and CDR2: PRHDT and FYEKMQ (reference sequence). There are 13 residues in the CDR3. CDR3 region: CASSLRGTGELFF. CDR3 sequence (DNA): TGTGCCAGCAGCCTCAGGGGCACCGGGGAGCTGTTTTTT.

The V call is TRBV30, the J call TRBJ1-5; 9 bases agree with TRBD1. V lost 2 bases, J lost 1 base, and 15 bases stayed unmatched. Per the germline V gene, CDR1 is GTSNPN and CDR2 is SVGIG (reference sequence). This CDR3 is 19 amino acids long. CDR3 nucleotide sequence: TGTGCCTGGAGTCACCCGCAACAGGGGGCTTGGGGGAGCAATCAGCCCCAGCATTTT. Its protein is CAWSHPQQGAWGSNQPQHF.

The rearrangement joins TRBV7-2 to TRBJ1-3; no clear D gene. The length of the CDR3 is 14 residues. Trimming removed 8 bases from V and 1 base from J, with 12 bases in between. Germline V gene lookup returns CDR1 SGHTA and CDR2 FQGNSA. CDR3 coding DNA: TGTGCCAGCCGGGCAGGCACATCTGGAAACACCATATATTTT. The encoded protein is CASRAGTSGNTIYF.

This clone was seen only once. The gene calls are TRBV5-1 and TRBJ1-6; TRBD1 matches 9 bases. V dropped 4 bases and J dropped 7; count of bases not matched to a gene: 3. Germline V CDR1 and CDR2: SGHRS, YFSETQ. The CDR3 has 14 amino acids. The CDR3 is CASSVGTGNSPLHF. CDR3 in DNA: TGCGCCAGCAGCGTGGGGACAGGGAATTCACCCCTCCACTTT.

The table lists this clone with a few counts. The chain uses TRBV4-3 and TRBJ1-2; weak D call: TRBD1 (6 bases). CDR1 is LGHNA, CDR2 YSLEER, per germline. V was clipped by 5 bases and J by 6 bases, with 16 bases between them. The CDR3 extends over 14 amino acids. CDR3 bases: TGCGCCAGCAGCAGCCGGGGCAGGGGAGATGGCTACACCTTC. Translated: CASSSRGRGDGYTF.

The chain combines TRBV4-3 with TRBJ1-3; D call uncertain. CDR1 LGHNA and CDR2 YSLEER come from the germline V gene. The CDR3 is 15 amino acids. Trimming pared 0 bases from V and 4 bases from J, leaving 10 bases between. The CDR3 DNA is TGCGCCAGCAGCCAAGATCGGGTGCCCGGAAACACCATATATTTT. Protein product: CASSQDRVPGNTIYF.

This chain links TRBV7-9 with TRBJ2-7; no definite D call. This CDR3 has 14 amino acids. CDR1 is SEHNR, CDR2 FQNEAQ, per germline (reference sequence). V shed 3 bases and J shed 1 base, with 10 bases lying between them. The CDR3 bases are TGTGCCAGCAGCTTGGGGTCACTTTCCTACGAGCAGTACTTC. Translated, it gives CASSLGSLSYEQYF.

V is TRBV5-4 and J is TRBJ1-1, with D possibly matching TRBD1 (5 bases). The V gene's germline CDR1 is SGHNT and CDR2 YYREEE (reference sequence). The germline V and J ends were trimmed by 4 bases and 1 base, with 17 bases remaining between them. The CDR3 totals 16 residues. CDR3 DNA sequence: TGTGCCAGCAGCCCCGGACATTTCGGGGAGAACACTGAAGCTTTCTTT. Translation gives CASSPGHFGENTEAFF.

In DNA form, the CDR3 reads TGTGCCAGCAGCTTACGCGAGCGGGACGGAGTGAACACTGAAGCTTTCTTT. Protein sequence: CASSLRERDGVNTEAFF. This rearrangement joins TRBV7-9 to TRBJ1-1; D may be TRBD1 (5 bases). CDR1 SEHNR and CDR2 FQNEAQ come from the germline V gene (reference sequence). This CDR3 region has 17 residues. V was trimmed by 2 bases and J by 0 bases, leaving 16 bases between them.

The genes are TRBV9 and TRBJ2-3; 8 bases fit TRBD2. The CDR3 is made up of 17 amino acids. Germline V CDR1 and CDR2: SGDLS, YYNGEE. After removal of 0 bases from V and 1 base from J, the junction contained 7 bases not matched to a gene. This CDR3 is CASSVATPGGGTDTQYF. In DNA form, the CDR3 reads TGTGCCAGCAGCGTAGCTACTCCGGGAGGGGGCACAGATACGCAGTATTTT.

In its sample, this clone ranks as medium-sized. The V gene is TRBV6-5, the J gene TRBJ1-1; D not certain. Germline lookup yields CDR1 MNHEY and CDR2 SVGAGI. Trimming cost V 7 bases and J 5 bases, with 17 bases left between them. This CDR3 has 14 residues. This CDR3 reads CASMLLGGGTEAFF. The CDR3 DNA reads as TGTGCCAGCATGCTACTAGGCGGCGGGACTGAAGCTTTCTTT.

This chain links TRBV4-1 with TRBJ2-2; no clear D gene. Germline CDR1 is MGHRA and CDR2 is YSYEKL. The ends were cut back, 0 bases at V and 1 base at J, with 6 bases in the middle. The CDR3 sequence is 15 residues long. The DNA of the CDR3 is TGCGCCAGCAGCCAAGAGACCAAGAACACCGGGGAGCTGTTTTTT. Translated, it gives CASSQETKNTGELFF.

The V call is TRBV7-8, the J call TRBJ2-1; no definite D call. The CDR3 sequence is 14 residues long. CDR1 SGHVS and CDR2 FQNEAQ come from the germline V gene. V was pared by 1 base and J by 10 bases, with 14 bases between. As DNA, the CDR3 is TGTGCCAGCAGCTTAGGACGCGGACCGCGCGAGCAGTTCTTC. The encoded protein is CASSLGRGPREQFF.

The gene calls are TRBV7-3 and TRBJ2-7; D gene ambiguous. Per the germline V gene, CDR1 is SGHTA and CDR2 is FQGTGA. Deletions cut 5 bases from V and 4 bases from J, with 12 bases between. The CDR3 is made up of 13 amino acids. The CDR3 spells CASSPMHGYEQYF. The CDR3 DNA reads as TGTGCCAGCAGCCCCATGCACGGTTACGAGCAGTACTTC.

The chain combines TRBV13 with TRBJ2-2, with D perhaps TRBD2 (6 bases). The CDR3 has 16 amino acids. The germline gives CDR1 PRHDT, CDR2 FYEKMQ (reference sequence). V was clipped by 5 bases and J by 6 bases, with 19 bases between them. CDR3 amino acids: CASSVRTGLIPGELFF. CDR3 in DNA: TGTGCCAGCAGCGTACGTACGGGACTCATCCCCGGGGAGCTGTTTTTT.

This chain connects TRBV5-1 to TRBJ1-3, with D hard to call. The CDR3 loop spans 15 amino acids. Trimming stripped 4 bases from V and 2 bases from J, with 13 bases between. Germline V gene sequence: CDR1 SGHRS, CDR2 YFSETQ. CDR3 nucleotides: TGCGCCAGCAGCCCCATGAGTATGGCTGGAAACACCATATATTTT. This translates into CASSPMSMAGNTIYF.

The chain is built from TRBV19 and TRBJ2-5; D possibly matches TRBD1 or TRBD2 (6 bases each). Germline V CDR1 and CDR2: LNHDA, SQIVND (reference sequence). CDR3 size: 19 residues. V was pared by 4 bases and J by 4 bases, with 28 bases between. The DNA for the CDR3 is TGTGCCAGTAGTAAACTCACCGGGGGCGGAGCAACCCTCGGAGAGACCCAGTACTTC. As protein: CASSKLTGGGATLGETQYF. The full variable domain, in which reference TRBV19 and TRBJ2-5 provide the parts outside the CDR3, is DGGITQSPKYLFRKEGQNVTLSCEQNLNHDAMYWYRQDPGQGLRLIYYSQIVNDFQKGDIAEGYSVSREKKESFPLTVTSAQKNPTAFYLCASSKLTGGGATLGETQYFGPGTRLLVL.

The V call is TRBV2, the J call TRBJ1-2, with D unclear. Germline V gene lookup returns CDR1 SNHLY and CDR2 FYNNEI. The germline V and J ends were trimmed by 6 bases and 7 bases, with 12 bases remaining between them. CDR3 length equals 12 residues. This chain's CDR3 is CASRDRGSGYTF. CDR3 sequence (DNA): TGTGCCAGCAGGGACCGGGGAAGTGGCTACACCTTC.

CDR3: CASSPPGSGTDTQYF. DNA of the CDR3: TGTGCCAGCAGCCCTCCGGGCAGCGGCACAGATACGCAGTATTTT. The chain couples TRBV7-9 to TRBJ2-3; D is ambiguous. V was pared by 5 bases and J by 1 base, with 13 bases between. Germline assignment: CDR1 SEHNR and CDR2 FQNEAQ (reference sequence). The CDR3 runs to 15 residues.

The chain carries TRBV7-9 and TRBJ2-7; 14 bases map to TRBD2. Germline V CDR1 and CDR2: SEHNR, FQNEAQ (reference sequence). The J segment lost 2 bases and the V segment lost 5 bases, leaving 2 bases of the junction unmatched. The CDR3 totals 15 residues. CDR3 amino acids: CASSEGLAGAYEQYF. In DNA, the CDR3 is TGTGCCAGCAGCGAGGGACTAGCGGGGGCCTACGAGCAGTACTTC.

By share, this clone counts as medium-sized. The CDR3 reads CASSQDSGTGNTEAFF. The CDR3 coding sequence is TGTGCCAGCAGCCAAGATAGTGGGACAGGAAACACTGAAGCTTTCTTT. V usage is TRBV4-2 and J usage is TRBJ1-1; 8 nucleotides agree with TRBD1. Trimming took 0 bases from V and 2 from J; bases not matched to a gene: 5. CDR3 size: 16 residues. The germline V gene encodes CDR1 LGHNA and CDR2 YNFKEQ.

As to this clone: The junction and the germline gene differ at one end; a read error may be behind it. V gene TRBV5-5 combines with J gene TRBJ2-6; no reliable D call. The CDR3 loop spans 15 amino acids. Germline V gives CDR1 SGHKS, CDR2 YYEKEE (reference sequence). CDR3 loop: CASSQQSSGANVLTF. The CDR3 bases are TGCGCCAGCAGCCAACAGAGCTCTGGGGCCAACGTCCTGACTTTC.

This clone was seen just once. V is TRBV6-6 and J is TRBJ1-4; D remains ambiguous. This CDR3 region has 14 residues. With 6 bases removed from V and 0 bases from J, the gap between germline ends came to 8 bases. Germline V CDR1 and CDR2: MNHNY, SVGAGI (reference sequence). This CDR3 reads CASRDFATNEKLFF. In nucleotides, the CDR3 is TGTGCCAGCAGGGACTTTGCAACTAATGAAAAACTGTTTTTT.

The chain is built from TRBV7-9 and TRBJ2-2; D not certain. Germline V CDR1 and CDR2: SEHNR, FQNEAQ (reference sequence). V dropped 4 bases and J dropped 5 bases, with 5 bases sitting between them. This CDR3 contains 12 residues. The CDR3 sequence: CASSSSTGELFF. The CDR3 bases are TGTGCCAGCAGCTCCTCGACCGGGGAGCTGTTTTTT.

Concerning this clone itself: The junction and the germline gene differ at one end; a read error may be behind it. V usage is TRBV7-7 and J usage is TRBJ2-1; D is possibly TRBD2 (6 bases). Per germline, CDR1 SSHAT and CDR2 FNYEAQ (reference sequence). The CDR3 extends over 13 amino acids. The CDR3 nucleotides read TGTGCTAGCAGCCTCGGGACTTTTAATGAGCAGTTCTTC. It codes for CASSLGTFNEQFF.

This chain uses TRBV7-8 with TRBJ2-2; 10 positions agree with TRBD2. The CDR3 extends over 18 amino acids. J was trimmed by 0 bases and V by 2 bases; bases with no gene match: 6. CDR1 SGHVS and CDR2 FQNEAQ come from the germline V gene. The CDR3 coding sequence is TGTGCCAGCAGCTTAAGGACTAGCGGCCTCGCGAACACCGGGGAGCTGTTTTTT. Translating gives CASSLRTSGLANTGELFF.

The chain links TRBV7-3 to TRBJ2-6; D ambiguous. Trimming took 4 bases from V and 0 from J, leaving 7 bases between them. CDR3 size: 15 residues. CDR1 and CDR2 from the germline V gene are SGHTA and FQGTGA. The CDR3 protein is CASSSAHSGANVLTF. The CDR3 DNA is TGTGCCAGCAGCTCAGCCCACTCTGGGGCCAACGTCCTGACTTTC. The entire variable domain, with the rest obtained from reference TRBV7-3 and TRBJ2-6, is as follows: GAGVSQTPSNKVTEKGKYVELRCDPISGHTALYWYRQSLGQGPEFLIYFQGTGAADDSGLPNDRFFAVRPEGSVSTLKIQRTERGDSAVYLCASSSAHSGANVLTFGAGSRLTVL.

The gene calls are TRBV15 and TRBJ2-5, with 8 bases identical to TRBD2. CDR3 length equals 14 residues. Trimming cost V 5 bases and J 7 bases; bases outside gene matches: 9. CDR1 and CDR2 from the germline V gene are LNHNV and YYDKDF (reference sequence). CDR3 in DNA: TGTGCCACCAGCGGGGCGGGGGGCGAGGTGACCCAGTACTTC. Residues: CATSGAGGEVTQYF.